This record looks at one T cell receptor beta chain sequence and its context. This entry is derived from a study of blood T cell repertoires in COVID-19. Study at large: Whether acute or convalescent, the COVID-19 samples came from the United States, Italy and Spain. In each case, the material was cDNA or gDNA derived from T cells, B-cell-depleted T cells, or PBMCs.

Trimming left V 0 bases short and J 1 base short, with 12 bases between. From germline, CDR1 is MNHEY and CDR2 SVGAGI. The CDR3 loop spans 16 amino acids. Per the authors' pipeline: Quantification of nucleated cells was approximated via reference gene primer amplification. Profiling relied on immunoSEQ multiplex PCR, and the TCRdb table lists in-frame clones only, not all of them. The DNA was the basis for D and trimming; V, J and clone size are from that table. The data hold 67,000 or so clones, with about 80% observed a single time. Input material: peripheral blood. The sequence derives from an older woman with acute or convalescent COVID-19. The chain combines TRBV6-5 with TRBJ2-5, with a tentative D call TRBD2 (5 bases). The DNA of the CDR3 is TGTGCCAGCAGTTACTCGATAAGTGGACTCCAAGAGACCCAGTACTTC. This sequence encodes CASSYSISGLQETQYF.